This T cell receptor (beta chain) was sequenced in a study of blood T cell repertoires in COVID-19 (dated by TCRdb to 2018 to 2021). Describing the broader study: Samples from collaborators originated in the United States, Italy and Spain and spanned both the acute and convalescent phases of COVID-19. Subjects who had been exposed to COVID-19, were actively infected with it, or had recovered from it provided the deeply sampled blood TCRbeta repertoires that made up the dataset. The material from the prospective study consisted of cDNA or gDNA derived from T cells, B-cell-depleted T cells, or PBMCs. The repertoires were released in a freely available public database meant as a resource for research on the immune response to SARS-CoV-2. HLA class I and class II types, where available, came from metadata supplied by the sample provider rather than from assay-based typing. The sample metadata nearly always contained a de-identified subject ID, COVID-19 status, age in years and sex. The samples were drawn from two sources: the first 160 participants of the ongoing ImmuneRACE study, and over 950 subjects contributed by 6 global collaborators. Study-wide conclusions, independent of this receptor: Clinical and demographic metadata were provided uncurated, with the amount varying by source and participant.

V sheds 2 bases and J sheds 4 bases, leaving 14 bases between their ends. Looking up the germline V gene (reference sequence) yields CDR1 SEHNR and CDR2 FQNEAQ. CDR3 length: 15 amino acids, cysteine to phenylalanine. Just CDR3 DNA is preserved here, 45 bases in frame from base 1. The immunoSEQ Assay, a bias-controlled multiplex PCR, was used to amplify TCRbeta CDR3 regions from genomic DNA. On the authors' methods: Nucleated cell counts per sample were estimated from amplification of reference gene primers within the assay. To quantify the absolute abundance of each unique TCRbeta CDR3 rearrangement, sequence reads were collapsed and filtered. For each sample, productive Simpson clonality was calculated as the square root of Simpson's diversity index over productive rearrangements. The clones in this table, taken by TCRdb from immuneACCESS, are in-frame only. Not every clone is retained; where verified, under half of the shortfall comes from an unresolved V gene, and the cause of the rest is unknown. V and J calls and clone size are those listed in that table; D and trimming were worked out from the DNA. A total of 120,000 to 150,000 clones appear in this sample, approximately 80% of them only once. The ten biggest clones cover over 7.5% of the sample.

As regards this clone: No cognate antigen has been identified for it. No quality values exist for individual bases; no much larger clone is one base distant.

Collaborating institutions collected whole blood in K2EDTA tubes following their own protocols. Collaborator samples were shipped for TCRbeta analysis as frozen whole blood, isolated PBMCs, or DNA extracted from either sample type. The chain links TRBV7-9 with TRBJ1-2; the D gene is possibly TRBD1, with 5 bases matching. Sequenced material: peripheral blood. This receptor was obtained from a woman older than 75 in a cohort sampled during active or convalescent COVID-19. The DNA is TGTGCCAGCAGCTTACTGGGGGGAAGTGGCTATGGCTACACCTTC. Its product reads: CASSLLGGSGYGYTF.